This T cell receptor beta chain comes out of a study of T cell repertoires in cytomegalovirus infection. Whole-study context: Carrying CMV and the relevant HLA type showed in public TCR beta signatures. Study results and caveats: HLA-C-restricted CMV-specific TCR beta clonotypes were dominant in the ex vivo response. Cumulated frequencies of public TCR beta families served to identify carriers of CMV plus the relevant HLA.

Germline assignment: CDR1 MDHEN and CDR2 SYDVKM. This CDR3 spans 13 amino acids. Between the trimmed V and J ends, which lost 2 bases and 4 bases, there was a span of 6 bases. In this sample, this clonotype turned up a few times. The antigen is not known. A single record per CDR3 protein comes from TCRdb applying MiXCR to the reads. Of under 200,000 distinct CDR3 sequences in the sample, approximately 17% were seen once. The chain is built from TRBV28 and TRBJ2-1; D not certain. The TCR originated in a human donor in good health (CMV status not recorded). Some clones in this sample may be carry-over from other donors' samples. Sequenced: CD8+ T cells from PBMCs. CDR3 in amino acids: CASSLVTYNEQFF. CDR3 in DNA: TGTGCCAGCAGTTTAGTCACTTACAATGAGCAGTTCTTC. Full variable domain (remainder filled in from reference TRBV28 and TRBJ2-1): DVKVTQSSRYLVKRTGEKVFLECVQDMDHENMFWYRQDPGLGLRLIYFSYDVKMKEKGDIPEGYSVSREKKERFSLILESASTNQTSMYLCASSLVTYNEQFFGPGTRLTVL.